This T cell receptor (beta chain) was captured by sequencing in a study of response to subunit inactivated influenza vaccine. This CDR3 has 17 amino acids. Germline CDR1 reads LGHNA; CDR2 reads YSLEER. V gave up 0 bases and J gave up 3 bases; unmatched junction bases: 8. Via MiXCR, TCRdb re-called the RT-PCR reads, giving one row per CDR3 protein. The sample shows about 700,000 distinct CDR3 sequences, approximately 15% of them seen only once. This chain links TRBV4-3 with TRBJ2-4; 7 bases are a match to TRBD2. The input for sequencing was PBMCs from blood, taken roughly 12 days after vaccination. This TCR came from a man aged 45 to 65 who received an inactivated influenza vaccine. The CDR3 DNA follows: TGCGCCAGCAGCCAAGATTGGGGAGGGATCGGCAAAAACATTCAGTACTTC. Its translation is CASSQDWGGIGKNIQYF.